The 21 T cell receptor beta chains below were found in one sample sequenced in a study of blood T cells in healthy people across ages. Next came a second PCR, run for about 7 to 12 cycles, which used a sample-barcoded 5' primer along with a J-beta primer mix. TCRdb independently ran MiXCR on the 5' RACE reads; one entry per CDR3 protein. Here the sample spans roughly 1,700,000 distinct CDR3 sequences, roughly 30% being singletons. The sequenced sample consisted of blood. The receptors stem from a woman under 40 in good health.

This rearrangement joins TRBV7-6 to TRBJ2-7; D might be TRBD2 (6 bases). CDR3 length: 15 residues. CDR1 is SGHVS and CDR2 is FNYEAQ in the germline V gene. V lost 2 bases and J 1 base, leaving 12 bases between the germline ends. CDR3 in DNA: TGTGCCAGCAGCTTAAAGGCTAGCGAGTCCTACGAGCAGTACTTC. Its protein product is CASSLKASESYEQYF.

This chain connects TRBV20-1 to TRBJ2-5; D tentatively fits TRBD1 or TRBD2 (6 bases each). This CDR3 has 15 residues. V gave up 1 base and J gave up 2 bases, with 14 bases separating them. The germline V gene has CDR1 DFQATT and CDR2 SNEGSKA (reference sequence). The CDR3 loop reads CSARGSWGAQETQYF. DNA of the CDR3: TGCAGTGCTAGAGGCTCCTGGGGGGCGCAAGAGACCCAGTACTTC.

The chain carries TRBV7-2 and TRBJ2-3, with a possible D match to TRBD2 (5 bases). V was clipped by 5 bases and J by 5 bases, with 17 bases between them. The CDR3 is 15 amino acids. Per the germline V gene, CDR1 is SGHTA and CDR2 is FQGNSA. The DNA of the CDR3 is TGTGCCAGCAGCCCGCAGTGCCTGGGGAGAGATACGCAGTATTTT. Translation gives CASSPQCLGRDTQYF.

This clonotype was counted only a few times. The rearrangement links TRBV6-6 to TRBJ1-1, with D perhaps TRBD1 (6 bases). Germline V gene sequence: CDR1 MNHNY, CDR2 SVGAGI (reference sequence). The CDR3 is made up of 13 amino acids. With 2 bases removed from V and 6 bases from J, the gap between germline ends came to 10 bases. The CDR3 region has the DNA TGTGCCAGCAGTTACGACAGGCGGGCTGAAGCTTTCTTT. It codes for CASSYDRRAEAFF.

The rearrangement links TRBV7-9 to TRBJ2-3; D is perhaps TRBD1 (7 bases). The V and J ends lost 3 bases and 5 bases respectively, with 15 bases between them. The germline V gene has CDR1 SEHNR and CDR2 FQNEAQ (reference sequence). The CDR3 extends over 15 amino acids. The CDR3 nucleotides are TGTGCCAGCAGCTTCGCGGGACAGATTGAAGATACGCAGTATTTT. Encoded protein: CASSFAGQIEDTQYF.

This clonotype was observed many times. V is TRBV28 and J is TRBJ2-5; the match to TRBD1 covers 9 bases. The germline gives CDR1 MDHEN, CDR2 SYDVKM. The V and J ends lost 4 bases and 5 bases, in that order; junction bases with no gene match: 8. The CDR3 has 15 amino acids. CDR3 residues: CASSSRTGVGETQYF. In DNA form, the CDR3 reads TGTGCCAGCAGTTCCCGGACAGGGGTTGGCGAGACCCAGTACTTC.

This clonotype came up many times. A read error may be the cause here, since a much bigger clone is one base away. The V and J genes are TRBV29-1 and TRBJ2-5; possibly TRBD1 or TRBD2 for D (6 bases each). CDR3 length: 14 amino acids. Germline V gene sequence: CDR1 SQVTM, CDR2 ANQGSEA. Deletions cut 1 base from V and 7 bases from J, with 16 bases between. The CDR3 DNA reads TGCAGCGTTGAAGGTTCGGGGGCCGGGGGGACCCAGTACTTC. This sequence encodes CSVEGSGAGGTQYF.

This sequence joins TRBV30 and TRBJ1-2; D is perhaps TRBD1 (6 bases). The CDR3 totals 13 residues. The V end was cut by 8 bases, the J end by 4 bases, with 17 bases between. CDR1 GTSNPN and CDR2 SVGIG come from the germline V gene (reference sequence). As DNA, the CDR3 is TGTGCCGGATACACAGGGACGCGCTATGGCTACACCTTC. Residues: CAGYTGTRYGYTF.

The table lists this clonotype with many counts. The CDR3 coding sequence is TGTGCCAGCAGCTTCTCCGGGAGTCACTACAATGAGCAGTTCTTC. This encodes CASSFSGSHYNEQFF. The genes are TRBV7-6 and TRBJ2-1; D might be TRBD2 (6 bases). CDR1 is SGHVS and CDR2 is FNYEAQ in the germline V gene. The CDR3 extends over 15 amino acids. Between the trimmed V and J ends, which lost 3 bases and 3 bases, there was a span of 12 bases.

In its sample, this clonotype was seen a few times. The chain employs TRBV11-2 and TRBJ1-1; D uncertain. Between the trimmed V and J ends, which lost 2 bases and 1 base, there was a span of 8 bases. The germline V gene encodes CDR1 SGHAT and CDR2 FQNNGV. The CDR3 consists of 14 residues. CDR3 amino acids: CASSLLRQNTEAFF. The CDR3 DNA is TGTGCCAGCAGCTTATTGCGGCAGAACACTGAAGCTTTCTTT.

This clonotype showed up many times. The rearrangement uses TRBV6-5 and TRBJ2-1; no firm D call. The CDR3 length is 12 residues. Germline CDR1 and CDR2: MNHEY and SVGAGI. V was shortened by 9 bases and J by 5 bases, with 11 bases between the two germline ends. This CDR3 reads CASHRTHNEQFF. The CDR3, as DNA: TGTGCCAGTCATCGAACCCACAATGAGCAGTTCTTC.

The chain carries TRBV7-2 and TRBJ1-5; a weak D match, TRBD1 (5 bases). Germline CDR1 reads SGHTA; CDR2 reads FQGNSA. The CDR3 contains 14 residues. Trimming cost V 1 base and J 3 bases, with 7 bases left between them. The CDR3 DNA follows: TGTGCCAGCAGCTTAGACAGGTACAATCAGCCCCAGCATTTT. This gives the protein CASSLDRYNQPQHF. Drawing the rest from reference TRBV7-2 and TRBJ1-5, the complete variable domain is GAGVSQSPSNKVTEKGKDVELRCDPISGHTALYWYRQSLGQGLEFLIYFQGNSAPDKSGLPSDRFSAERTGGSVSTLTIQRTQQEDSAVYLCASSLDRYNQPQHFGDGTRLSIL.

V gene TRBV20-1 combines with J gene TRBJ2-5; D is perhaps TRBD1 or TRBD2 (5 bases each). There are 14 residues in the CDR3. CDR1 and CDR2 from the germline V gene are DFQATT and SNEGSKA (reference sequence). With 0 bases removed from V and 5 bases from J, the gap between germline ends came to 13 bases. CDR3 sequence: CSARDVRDGETQYF. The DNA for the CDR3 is TGCAGTGCTAGAGATGTGAGGGACGGGGAGACCCAGTACTTC.

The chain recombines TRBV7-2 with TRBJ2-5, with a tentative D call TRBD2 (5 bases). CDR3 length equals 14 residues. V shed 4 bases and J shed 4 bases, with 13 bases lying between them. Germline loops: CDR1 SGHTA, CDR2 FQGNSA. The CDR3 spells CASSSLGLAETQYF. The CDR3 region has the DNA TGTGCCAGCAGCTCTCTCGGGCTAGCAGAGACCCAGTACTTC.

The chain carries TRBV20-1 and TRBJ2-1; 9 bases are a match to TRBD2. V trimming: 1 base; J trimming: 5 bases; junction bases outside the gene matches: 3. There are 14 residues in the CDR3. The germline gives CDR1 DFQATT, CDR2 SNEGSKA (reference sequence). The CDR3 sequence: CSARGSGGHNEQFF. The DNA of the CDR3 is TGCAGTGCTAGAGGTAGCGGGGGCCACAATGAGCAGTTCTTC.

CDR3 DNA sequence: TGCGCCAGCAGCGGGCTGACTAGCGGGCGGAATGAGCAGTTCTTC. Translating gives CASSGLTSGRNEQFF. This chain joins TRBV5-1 and TRBJ2-1; 10 bases are shared with TRBD2. This CDR3 has 15 residues. Germline CDR1 SGHRS, CDR2 YFSETQ. Trimming at V came to 4 bases and at J to 7 bases, leaving 8 bases not matched to a gene.

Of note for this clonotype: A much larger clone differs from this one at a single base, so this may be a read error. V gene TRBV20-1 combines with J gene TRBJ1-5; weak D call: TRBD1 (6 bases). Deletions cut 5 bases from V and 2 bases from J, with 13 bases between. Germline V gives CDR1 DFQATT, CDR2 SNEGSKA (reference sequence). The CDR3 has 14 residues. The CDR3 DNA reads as TGCAGTGCTCTCGACAGGTATGGCAATCAGCCCCAGCATTTT. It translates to CSALDRYGNQPQHF.

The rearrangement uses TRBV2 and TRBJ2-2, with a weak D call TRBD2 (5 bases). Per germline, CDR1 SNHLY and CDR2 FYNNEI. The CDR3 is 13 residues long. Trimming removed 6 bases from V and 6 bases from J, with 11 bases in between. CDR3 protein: CASSATRAGELFF. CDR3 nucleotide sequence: TGTGCCAGCAGCGCCACTAGGGCCGGGGAGCTGTTTTTT.

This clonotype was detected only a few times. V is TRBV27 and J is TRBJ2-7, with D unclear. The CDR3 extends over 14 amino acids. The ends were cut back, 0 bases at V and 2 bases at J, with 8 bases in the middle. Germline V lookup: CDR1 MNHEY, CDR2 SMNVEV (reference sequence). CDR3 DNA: TGTGCCAGCAGTTTATCGTTCAGCCCCTACGAGCAGTACTTC. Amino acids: CASSLSFSPYEQYF.

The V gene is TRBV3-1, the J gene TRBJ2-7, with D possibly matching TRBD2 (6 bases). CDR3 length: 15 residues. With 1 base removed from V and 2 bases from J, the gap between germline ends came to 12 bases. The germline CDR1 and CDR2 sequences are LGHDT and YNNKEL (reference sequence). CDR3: CASSQGEVATYEQYF. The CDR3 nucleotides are TGTGCCAGCAGCCAAGGGGAGGTCGCCACCTACGAGCAGTACTTC.

The CDR3 DNA sequence: TGTGCCAGCAGGCGACCGGGACAGGGGGCAAATCAGCCCCAGCATTTT. Protein sequence: CASRRPGQGANQPQHF. The gene calls are TRBV28 and TRBJ1-5, with 12 bases identical to TRBD1. CDR1 and CDR2 from the germline V gene are MDHEN and SYDVKM. This CDR3 contains 16 residues. The J segment lost 4 bases and the V segment lost 6 bases, leaving 7 bases of the junction unmatched.